Shown below are 32 T cell receptor beta chains from a single sample sequenced in a study of OX40 agonist ivuxolimab in advanced cancers. Sequenced by immunoSEQ multiplex PCR; TCRdb stores in-frame clones only, minus some. The sample consists of about 94,000 clones, 92% of them appearing once. The input for sequencing was CD4+ or CD8+ T cells sorted from blood, taken in a trial of the OX40 agonist ivuxolimab. These receptors were taken from an adult with an advanced solid tumor such as melanoma, head and neck, liver or kidney cancer.

The J gene is TRBJ1-1, the V gene TRBV10-1; maybe TRBD1 (6 bases). Trimming shortened V by 5 bases and J by 7 bases, and 14 bases separated the two germline ends. Germline CDR1 is WNHNN and CDR2 is SYGVQD (reference sequence). The CDR3 runs to 13 residues. The CDR3 spells CASSTGRGIEAFF. The CDR3 nucleotides are TGCGCCAGCAGTACGGGGAGGGGGATTGAAGCTTTCTTT.

V gene TRBV5-1 combines with J gene TRBJ1-2; D unclear. This CDR3 comprises 16 residues. CDR1 and CDR2 (germline): SGHRS, YFSETQ. V lost 0 bases and J 6 bases, leaving 18 bases between the germline ends. CDR3 residues: CASSLEGGFVSDGYTF. CDR3 sequence (DNA): TGCGCCAGCAGCTTGGAGGGAGGGTTTGTCAGCGATGGCTACACCTTC.

This clone has just a few counts. The chain couples TRBV25-1 to TRBJ2-7; 8 bases are a match to TRBD2. The germline CDR1 and CDR2 sequences are MGHDK and SYGVNS. CDR3 size: 15 residues. V trimming: 3 bases; J trimming: 0 bases; junction bases outside the gene matches: 4. The CDR3 reads CASSERGALSYEQYF. DNA for the CDR3: TGTGCCAGCAGTGAGCGGGGGGCCCTCTCCTACGAGCAGTACTTC.

The chain uses TRBV9 and TRBJ2-3; the match to TRBD2 covers 16 bases. Germline values: CDR1 SGDLS, CDR2 YYNGEE. The junction had 7 bases not matched to a gene; V was cut back by 3 bases and J by 0 bases. The CDR3 totals 19 residues. The CDR3 loop reads CASSAVGTSGGDSTDTQYF. The CDR3 DNA follows: TGTGCCAGCAGCGCAGTCGGGACTAGCGGGGGGGATAGCACAGATACGCAGTATTTT.

This rearrangement joins TRBV19 to TRBJ2-7; D uncertain. The CDR3 totals 16 residues. Between the trimmed V and J ends, which lost 1 base and 4 bases, there was a span of 17 bases. CDR1 LNHDA and CDR2 SQIVND come from the germline V gene (reference sequence). The CDR3 DNA is TGTGCCAGTAGTATAGTCGCAGGAGACGGAAAATACGAGCAGTACTTC. It yields the protein CASSIVAGDGKYEQYF.

The gene calls are TRBV7-9 and TRBJ1-6; 8 nucleotides agree with TRBD1. From germline, CDR1 is SEHNR and CDR2 FQNEAQ (reference sequence). The CDR3 covers 14 residues. J gave up 10 bases and V 5 bases, and 7 bases lay outside the gene matches. The chain's CDR3 is CASSTWTGKSPLHF. The CDR3 nucleotides are TGTGCCAGCAGCACCTGGACAGGGAAATCACCCCTCCACTTT. Supplemented by reference TRBV7-9 and TRBJ1-6, the full variable domain reads DTGVSQNPRHKITKRGQNVTFRCDPISEHNRLYWYRQTLGQGPEFLTYFQNEAQLEKSRLLSDRFSAERPKGSFSTLEIQRTEQGDSAMYLCASSTWTGKSPLHFGNGTRLTVT.

The chain carries TRBV28 and TRBJ2-3, with TRBD2 as a possible D gene (6 bases). V was trimmed by 5 bases and J by 4 bases, leaving 13 bases between them. This CDR3 region has 14 residues. Germline V gene data show CDR1 as MDHEN and CDR2 as SYDVKM. The CDR3 sequence is CASSLIPGADTQYF. CDR3 sequence (DNA): TGTGCCAGCAGTCTCATCCCGGGGGCAGATACGCAGTATTTT. The full variable domain, rest sourced from reference TRBV28 and TRBJ2-3, is DVKVTQSSRYLVKRTGEKVFLECVQDMDHENMFWYRQDPGLGLRLIYFSYDVKMKEKGDIPEGYSVSREKKERFSLILESASTNQTSMYLCASSLIPGADTQYFGPGTRLTVL.

The chain combines TRBV18 with TRBJ2-3; 8 bases fit TRBD2. The CDR3 spans 16 residues. CDR1 is KGHSH, CDR2 LQKENI, per germline. V lost 0 bases to trimming and J lost 0 bases; unmatched junction nucleotides: 2. The CDR3, as DNA: TGTGCCAGCTCACCACCGCGGGGGGACAGCACAGATACGCAGTATTTT. This sequence encodes CASSPPRGDSTDTQYF.

The CDR3 loop reads CASSLSSGSAYEQYF. The CDR3, as DNA: TGTGCCAGCAGTTTATCTTCGGGATCTGCCTACGAGCAGTACTTC. This chain links TRBV6-5 with TRBJ2-7; D is perhaps TRBD2 (5 bases). CDR3 length: 15 residues. The V end lost 4 bases, the J end lost 2 bases, and 15 bases lay between the germline ends. The germline V gene has CDR1 MNHEY and CDR2 SVGAGI.

The J gene is TRBJ2-7, the V gene TRBV5-5, with no clear D. V dropped 2 bases and J dropped 5 bases, with 8 bases sitting between them. This CDR3 spans 12 amino acids. The germline CDR1 and CDR2 sequences are SGHKS and YYEKEE (reference sequence). CDR3 sequence: CASSLSIHEQYF. The CDR3 region has the DNA TGTGCCAGCAGCTTAAGTATCCACGAGCAGTACTTC.

V gene TRBV27 combines with J gene TRBJ1-5; D may be TRBD1 (5 bases). Per the germline V gene, CDR1 is MNHEY and CDR2 is SMNVEV (reference sequence). With 8 bases removed from V and 1 base from J, the gap between germline ends came to 15 bases. The CDR3 has 15 residues. The CDR3 DNA reads as TGTGCCAGCTCCCCCCTGGGGGAGAGCAATCAGCCCCAGCATTTT. It translates to CASSPLGESNQPQHF.

The chain uses TRBV28 and TRBJ2-2; D may match TRBD1 or TRBD2 (5 bases each). The CDR3 length is 14 residues. The V end lost 6 bases, the J end lost 6 bases, and 14 bases lay between the germline ends. CDR1 is MDHEN and CDR2 is SYDVKM in the germline V gene. CDR3: CASSGTIVPGELFF. The DNA for the CDR3 is TGTGCCAGCAGCGGGACCATCGTTCCCGGGGAGCTGTTTTTT.

V gene TRBV13 combines with J gene TRBJ2-1; 10 bases map to TRBD2. The germline CDR1 and CDR2 sequences are PRHDT and FYEKMQ (reference sequence). The ends lost 1 base at V and 4 bases at J; junction bases unmatched: 13. The CDR3 has 19 residues. CDR3 sequence: CASSLEGRPRTSGYNEQFF. CDR3 coding DNA: TGTGCCAGCAGCTTAGAAGGGCGTCCTAGGACTAGCGGTTACAATGAGCAGTTCTTC.

The V gene is TRBV5-1, the J gene TRBJ2-3; 10 bases align to TRBD2. Germline V gives CDR1 SGHRS, CDR2 YFSETQ. The CDR3 covers 15 residues. J was trimmed by 4 bases and V by 0 bases; bases with no gene match: 2. CDR3: CASSLEGTSADTQYF. The DNA for the CDR3 is TGCGCCAGCAGCTTGGAAGGGACTAGCGCAGATACGCAGTATTTT.

The rearrangement joins TRBV6-5 to TRBJ2-6, with unresolved D. This CDR3 is 14 amino acids long. Per germline, CDR1 MNHEY and CDR2 SVGAGI. Between the trimmed V and J ends, which lost 7 bases and 4 bases, there was a span of 11 bases. CDR3 coding DNA: TGTGCCAGCACCCTATCTACCGGGGCCAACGTCCTGACTTTC. It translates to CASTLSTGANVLTF.

The CDR3 loop reads CASSQESGPAYEQYF. CDR3 coding DNA: TGCGCCAGCAGCCAAGAGTCAGGGCCGGCCTACGAGCAGTACTTC. The chain employs TRBV4-1 and TRBJ2-5; tentatively, D is TRBD1 (5 bases). The DNA end lines up better with TRBJ2-7; the J call may be wrong. This CDR3 contains 15 residues. The germline gives CDR1 MGHRA, CDR2 YSYEKL.

This clone has a single count. This chain uses TRBV29-1 with TRBJ2-1; the match to TRBD2 covers 10 bases. V lost 7 bases, J lost 0 bases, and 9 bases stayed unmatched. Germline CDR1 and CDR2: SQVTM and ANQGSEA. This CDR3 has 16 amino acids. The CDR3 coding sequence is TGCAGCGCCACCCCTTCTAGCGGGAGCTCCTACAATGAGCAGTTCTTC. It codes for CSATPSSGSSYNEQFF.

The chain couples TRBV4-1 to TRBJ2-3; D gene uncertain. Germline CDR1 reads MGHRA; CDR2 reads YSYEKL. Trimming took off 2 bases at V and 5 bases at J, with 14 bases between the two ends. This CDR3 region has 15 residues. The chain's CDR3 is CASSQLVSSGDTQYF. CDR3 nucleotides: TGCGCCAGCAGCCAACTGGTCTCGTCCGGAGATACGCAGTATTTT.

V gene TRBV7-8 combines with J gene TRBJ2-4; either TRBD1 or TRBD2 may fit D (7 bases each). This CDR3 spans 15 amino acids. The V end lost 2 bases, the J end lost 5 bases, and 13 bases lay between the germline ends. The germline V gene has CDR1 SGHVS and CDR2 FQNEAQ. The CDR3 nucleotides are TGTGCCAGCAGCTTATCAGGGGGGGCCGAAAACATTCAGTACTTC. It translates to CASSLSGGAENIQYF.

The chain carries TRBV6-6 and TRBJ2-5, with D perhaps TRBD1 or TRBD2 (5 bases each). This CDR3 region has 13 residues. CDR1 is MNHNY and CDR2 is SVGAGI in the germline V gene (reference sequence). The V end lost 0 bases, the J end lost 5 bases, and 7 bases lay between the germline ends. The CDR3 DNA is TGTGCCAGCAGTTACTCCGGGGCGGAGACCCAGTACTTC. Translating it yields CASSYSGAETQYF.

The chain employs TRBV4-1 and TRBJ1-6; 8 bases line up with TRBD1. The V gene end was trimmed by 4 bases and the J gene end by 10 bases; junction bases not matched to a gene: 3. The germline V gene encodes CDR1 MGHRA and CDR2 YSYEKL. CDR3 length equals 13 residues. The chain's CDR3 is CASSLGQVSPLHF. In DNA form, the CDR3 reads TGCGCCAGCAGCCTGGGACAGGTCTCACCCCTCCACTTT.

The chain recombines TRBV27 with TRBJ1-4, with D tentatively TRBD1 (6 bases). The germline V gene encodes CDR1 MNHEY and CDR2 SMNVEV (reference sequence). The CDR3 loop spans 17 amino acids. Trimming shortened V by 5 bases and J by 0 bases, and 16 bases separated the two germline ends. Here the CDR3 DNA reads TGTGCCAGCAGTCTTCGCCGCCCAGGGGCAACTAATGAAAAACTGTTTTTT. Encoded protein: CASSLRRPGATNEKLFF.

The genes are TRBV27 and TRBJ1-3; D is unresolved. V was trimmed by 4 bases and J by 1 base, leaving 8 bases between them. The CDR3 has 14 amino acids. CDR1 and CDR2 (germline): MNHEY, SMNVEV (reference sequence). This CDR3 is CASSYSRSGNTIYF. The CDR3 nucleotides are TGTGCCAGCAGTTATTCTCGGTCTGGAAACACCATATATTTT.

The gene calls are TRBV19 and TRBJ2-5; D not certain. This CDR3 has 13 amino acids. In germline, CDR1 is LNHDA, CDR2 SQIVND (reference sequence). The germline V and J ends were trimmed by 3 bases and 5 bases, with 10 bases remaining between them. CDR3 DNA: TGTGCCAGTAGTATCCCCCCTGGGGAGACCCAGTACTTC. Amino acids: CASSIPPGETQYF.

This chain links TRBV19 with TRBJ2-1, with D possibly TRBD2 on 6 matching bases. The CDR3 loop spans 15 amino acids. Germline CDR1 is LNHDA and CDR2 is SQIVND (reference sequence). V dropped 3 bases and J dropped 7 bases, with 16 bases sitting between them. CDR3 loop: CASSISGSPQNEQFF. In DNA, the CDR3 is TGTGCCAGTAGTATCTCCGGGAGCCCCCAAAATGAGCAGTTCTTC. The full variable domain, with the rest looked up from reference TRBV19 and TRBJ2-1, is DGGITQSPKYLFRKEGQNVTLSCEQNLNHDAMYWYRQDPGQGLRLIYYSQIVNDFQKGDIAEGYSVSREKKESFPLTVTSAQKNPTAFYLCASSISGSPQNEQFFGPGTRLTVL.

In its sample, this clone was seen once. The chain combines TRBV5-4 with TRBJ2-1, with D perhaps TRBD1 or TRBD2 (5 bases each). V lost 2 bases and J 10 bases, leaving 13 bases between the germline ends. The length of the CDR3 is 13 residues. The germline V gene has CDR1 SGHNT and CDR2 YYREEE (reference sequence). For the CDR3, the DNA is TGTGCCAGCAGCTTTGGGGGACGAGGGGAGCAGTTCTTC. This sequence encodes CASSFGGRGEQFF.

This clone was detected once. The chain recombines TRBV19 with TRBJ1-3, with 8 nucleotides matching TRBD1. The junction had 7 bases not matched to a gene; V was cut back by 4 bases and J by 5 bases. The CDR3 covers 15 residues. The germline CDR1 and CDR2 sequences are LNHDA and SQIVND (reference sequence). DNA for the CDR3: TGTGCCAGTAGTACGAACAGGGGGATGAGAAACACCATATATTTT. Its translation: CASSTNRGMRNTIYF.

The chain recombines TRBV29-1 with TRBJ2-7; D assignment may be TRBD1 or TRBD2 (5 bases each). Trimming left V 4 bases short and J 0 bases short, with 13 bases between. Looked up from germline, CDR1 is SQVTM and CDR2 is ANQGSEA. CDR3 length equals 14 residues. CDR3 DNA sequence: TGCAGCGTTGGGGGAGCAGGGACCTCCTACGAGCAGTACTTC. Its protein is CSVGGAGTSYEQYF.

The V and J genes are TRBV19 and TRBJ1-1, with D hard to call. Trimming took off 3 bases at V and 7 bases at J, with 12 bases between the two ends. In germline, CDR1 is LNHDA, CDR2 SQIVND (reference sequence). This CDR3 has 13 amino acids. In DNA form, the CDR3 reads TGTGCCAGTAGTATTACAGCTTGGGGTGAAGCTTTCTTT. Translating it yields CASSITAWGEAFF.

The chain recombines TRBV5-1 with TRBJ2-5; TRBD1 aligns across 9 bases. Germline CDR1 and CDR2: SGHRS and YFSETQ. V dropped 4 bases and J dropped 4; count of bases not matched to a gene: 2. This CDR3 is 13 amino acids long. CDR3 loop: CASSPDRGETQYF. The CDR3 DNA reads TGCGCCAGCAGCCCGGACAGGGGAGAGACCCAGTACTTC.

CDR3 region: CASSYSLSGTGELFF. The CDR3 DNA reads as TGTGCCAGCAGTTACAGCCTTTCGGGCACCGGGGAGCTGTTTTTT. V is TRBV6-5 and J is TRBJ2-2; D is unclear. The CDR3 has 15 residues. Germline V gene data show CDR1 as MNHEY and CDR2 as SVGAGI. Trimming left V 2 bases short and J 4 bases short, with 11 bases between.

The chain is built from TRBV5-1 and TRBJ2-5, with 12 bases identical to TRBD2. Germline assignment: CDR1 SGHRS and CDR2 YFSETQ. V lost 0 bases to trimming and J lost 1 base; unmatched junction nucleotides: 7. This CDR3 is built from 18 residues. In nucleotides, the CDR3 is TGCGCCAGCAGCTTGGAGGCTCCTAGCGGGAGGGCCCAAGAGACCCAGTACTTC. This sequence encodes CASSLEAPSGRAQETQYF.